One sample yielded the 19 T cell receptor beta chains listed below, sequenced in a study of shared clonotypes between healthy human individuals. The assay was immunoSEQ multiplex PCR, and TCRdb's table has in-frame clones only and misses some. The sample carries hundreds of thousands of clones, about 80% recorded once. Sequencing was carried out using PBMCs. Receptors were obtained from a woman between 40 and 55 years old in good health. Some clones in this sample may be carry-over from other donors' samples.

The V and J genes are TRBV4-1 and TRBJ2-6; no clear D. The CDR3 is 17 residues long. Germline values: CDR1 MGHRA, CDR2 YSYEKL. Trimming pared 0 bases from V and 2 bases from J, leaving 11 bases between. CDR3 region: CASSQDPRNAGANVLTF. The CDR3 nucleotides read TGCGCCAGCAGCCAAGATCCCAGGAACGCTGGGGCCAACGTCCTGACTTTC.

This clone was detected many times. Other DNA variants within this sample encode the same CDR3. This chain joins TRBV14 and TRBJ1-2, with a possible D match to TRBD1 (5 bases). This CDR3 has 12 residues. Germline CDR1 is SGHDN and CDR2 is FVKESK. V was clipped by 4 bases and J by 5 bases, with 8 bases between them. The CDR3 is CASSRQGYGYTF. Written as DNA, the CDR3 is TGTGCCAGCAGCCGCCAGGGTTATGGCTACACCTTC.

The chain combines TRBV11-3 with TRBJ2-1; D is perhaps TRBD2 (6 bases). Trimming stripped 1 base from V and 6 bases from J, with 10 bases between. Germline CDR1 reads SGHNT; CDR2 reads YENEEA. The CDR3 consists of 14 residues. The CDR3 nucleotides are TGTGCCAGCAGCTTAGCGGGAGTCGGCAATGAGCAGTTCTTC. Translation: CASSLAGVGNEQFF.

V usage is TRBV29-1 and J usage is TRBJ2-5, with TRBD2 matching over 10 bases. The length of the CDR3 is 17 residues. Germline V gives CDR1 SQVTM, CDR2 ANQGSEA. The ends lost 7 bases at V and 6 bases at J; junction bases unmatched: 20. CDR3 DNA sequence: TGCAGCGCTCTAAGAGCTAGCGGGAGAGGGGGGTTTCAGACCCAGTACTTC. This sequence encodes CSALRASGRGGFQTQYF.

The chain uses TRBV5-1 and TRBJ2-7; D is undetermined. The CDR3 has 12 residues. The germline CDR1 and CDR2 sequences are SGHRS and YFSETQ. Trimming left V 2 bases short and J 7 bases short, with 10 bases between. The CDR3 protein is CASSFQQKEQYF. DNA of the CDR3: TGCGCCAGCAGCTTCCAACAGAAGGAGCAGTACTTC. The complete variable domain, with remaining parts taken from reference TRBV5-1 and TRBJ2-7, reads KAGVTQTPRYLIKTRGQQVTLSCSPISGHRSVSWYQQTPGQGLQFLFEYFSETQRNKGNFPGRFSGRQFSNSRSEMNVSTLELGDSALYLCASSFQQKEQYFGPGTRLTVT.

This clone was counted a single time. The chain carries TRBV28 and TRBJ2-7, with D perhaps TRBD1 (6 bases). The CDR3 extends over 14 amino acids. Trimming cost V 6 bases and J 4 bases, with 16 bases left between them. Germline CDR1 reads MDHEN; CDR2 reads SYDVKM. This CDR3 reads CASSTTGYLYEQYF. The DNA for the CDR3 is TGTGCCAGCAGCACCACAGGGTATCTTTACGAGCAGTACTTC. The variable domain in full, with the rest retrieved from reference TRBV28 and TRBJ2-7, is DVKVTQSSRYLVKRTGEKVFLECVQDMDHENMFWYRQDPGLGLRLIYFSYDVKMKEKGDIPEGYSVSREKKERFSLILESASTNQTSMYLCASSTTGYLYEQYFGPGTRLTVT.

The genes are TRBV7-2 and TRBJ1-2; 7 bases match TRBD1. The junction had 6 bases not matched to a gene; V was cut back by 3 bases and J by 5 bases. Per germline, CDR1 SGHTA and CDR2 FQGNSA. The CDR3 covers 14 residues. The CDR3 nucleotides are TGTGCCAGCAGCTTGGGGACAGTAATTTATGGCTACACCTTC. Its translation: CASSLGTVIYGYTF.

This clone has just one count. The chain employs TRBV27 and TRBJ2-1, with D hard to call. The CDR3 contains 13 residues. Looked up from germline, CDR1 is MNHEY and CDR2 is SMNVEV (reference sequence). V was trimmed by 5 bases and J by 6 bases, leaving 11 bases between them. The CDR3 DNA reads TGTGCCAGCAGTCGATTAGCTTTCAATGAGCAGTTCTTC. Translation gives CASSRLAFNEQFF.

The V call is TRBV5-1, the J call TRBJ2-5; the D gene could be TRBD1 or TRBD2 (5 bases each). Germline V gene data show CDR1 as SGHRS and CDR2 as YFSETQ. CDR3 length: 14 amino acids. V was shortened by 7 bases and J by 2 bases, with 15 bases between the two germline ends. The CDR3 DNA reads TGCGCCAGCGGCCCGGGGACGGAACAAGAGACCCAGTACTTC. Translating it yields CASGPGTEQETQYF.

The chain has TRBV5-5 and TRBJ2-7; 11 bases are shared with TRBD1. After removal of 4 bases from V and 3 bases from J, the junction contained 6 bases not matched to a gene. The CDR3 is 15 amino acids. CDR1 and CDR2 from the germline V gene are SGHKS and YYEKEE (reference sequence). For the CDR3, the DNA is TGTGCCAGCAGCGTCGGACAGGGGGCAGGCTACGAGCAGTACTTC. Amino acid sequence: CASSVGQGAGYEQYF.

The chain uses TRBV5-1 and TRBJ2-7; perhaps TRBD1 as D (6 bases). CDR1 and CDR2 (germline): SGHRS, YFSETQ. This CDR3 is 14 amino acids long. Deletions cut 0 bases from V and 2 bases from J, with 9 bases between. The CDR3 DNA is TGCGCCAGCAGCTTGGACAGGACAGCCTACGAGCAGTACTTC. This encodes CASSLDRTAYEQYF. The full variable domain, completed using reference TRBV5-1 and TRBJ2-7, is KAGVTQTPRYLIKTRGQQVTLSCSPISGHRSVSWYQQTPGQGLQFLFEYFSETQRNKGNFPGRFSGRQFSNSRSEMNVSTLELGDSALYLCASSLDRTAYEQYFGPGTRLTVT.

This clone was observed a single time. The chain recombines TRBV27 with TRBJ2-5, with 7 bases fitting TRBD2. The CDR3 runs to 14 residues. Germline-derived CDR1 and CDR2 are MNHEY and SMNVEV (reference sequence). Trimming cost V 1 base and J 4 bases; bases outside gene matches: 3. The chain's CDR3 is CASSLWSSGETQYF. CDR3 nucleotides: TGTGCCAGCAGTTTATGGTCTAGCGGAGAGACCCAGTACTTC.

Comment on this clone: Given a far larger clone just one base away, this is likely a sequencing read error. This CDR3 is missing its conserved last phenylalanine or tryptophan, likely due to a read error. The chain is built from TRBV9 and TRBJ1-1; D uncertain. Trimming took off 0 bases at V and 7 bases at J, with 10 bases between the two ends. This CDR3 contains 13 residues. In germline, CDR1 is SGDLS, CDR2 YYNGEE. The CDR3 coding sequence is TGTGCCAGCAGCGTAGGGGCAGGCAATGAAGCTTTCCTT. Protein product: CASSVGAGNEAFL.

On this clone: Since a much larger clone is just one base distant, this may be a read error. The rearrangement uses TRBV28 and TRBJ2-7; 8 nucleotides line up with TRBD2. The ends lost 3 bases at V and 4 bases at J; junction bases unmatched: 8. This CDR3 is built from 15 residues. Germline values: CDR1 MDHEN, CDR2 SYDVKM. In nucleotides, the CDR3 is TGTGCCAGCAGTTTGAGGATTAGCGGGATTTACGAGCAGTACTTC. Translating gives CASSLRISGIYEQYF.

This chain joins TRBV11-2 and TRBJ2-7; 12 nucleotides align to TRBD2. Germline assignment: CDR1 SGHAT and CDR2 FQNNGV. Germline trimming cut 4 bases from V and 2 bases from J; bases unmatched to any gene: 3. The CDR3 extends over 15 amino acids. In DNA, the CDR3 is TGTGCCAGCAGCTCTTGGACTAGCGGGACCTACGAGCAGTACTTC. It yields the protein CASSSWTSGTYEQYF.

This clone has a single count. The chain recombines TRBV28 with TRBJ1-5; D may be TRBD1 (6 bases). Looked up from germline, CDR1 is MDHEN and CDR2 is SYDVKM. This CDR3 has 13 amino acids. Trimming stripped 5 bases from V and 11 bases from J, with 16 bases between. This CDR3 reads CASSTTGPEAQHF. In nucleotides, the CDR3 is TGTGCCAGCAGTACGACAGGACCCGAAGCCCAGCATTTT.

The chain couples TRBV30 to TRBJ1-5; possibly TRBD1 for D (5 bases). The germline CDR1 and CDR2 sequences are GTSNPN and SVGIG (reference sequence). The CDR3 covers 13 residues. The V end was cut by 1 base, the J end by 4 bases, with 8 bases between. The CDR3 protein is CAWSGDPNQPQHF. The CDR3 DNA sequence: TGTGCCTGGAGTGGGGACCCTAATCAGCCCCAGCATTTT.

This clone was observed at least ten times. The V and J genes are TRBV6-1 and TRBJ2-1; D gene uncertain. The ends were cut back, 4 bases at V and 6 bases at J, with 10 bases in the middle. CDR3 length: 13 amino acids. Germline V CDR1 and CDR2: MNHNS, SASEGT. The CDR3 loop is CASSVSGLNEQFF. The CDR3, as DNA: TGTGCCAGCAGTGTTTCAGGTCTCAATGAGCAGTTCTTC.

The chain is built from TRBV9 and TRBJ2-3; 7 nucleotides align to TRBD2. The CDR3 sequence is 14 residues long. The germline CDR1 and CDR2 sequences are SGDLS and YYNGEE. Trimming took 3 bases from V and 4 from J; bases not matched to a gene: 5. The CDR3 spells CASSDRLAPDTQYF. The CDR3 DNA reads as TGTGCCAGCAGCGACCGACTAGCCCCAGATACGCAGTATTTT. The full variable domain, completed using reference TRBV9 and TRBJ2-3, is DSGVTQTPKHLITATGQRVTLRCSPRSGDLSVYWYQQSLDQGLQFLIQYYNGEERAKGNILERFSAQQFPDLHSELNLSSLELGDSALYFCASSDRLAPDTQYFGPGTRLTVL.